Each of the 4 T cell receptor beta chains below was sequenced from the same sample in a study of graft-versus-host responses after intestinal transplantation. These receptors have no identified antigens. The data were produced by immunoSEQ multiplex PCR, yet TCRdb's version contains in-frame clones alone and is incomplete. The data show some 90,000 clones, 85% to 90% seen once. The input for sequencing was unstimulated CD4+ T cells sorted from spleen or lymph node cells, taken before intestinal transplant. Receptor source: a human donor who received an intestinal transplant.

Notes on this clone: The junction does not match germline at one end; this may be a read error. V gene TRBV6-1 combines with J gene TRBJ2-5; 7 bases align to TRBD2. The CDR3 is made up of 15 amino acids. Germline loops: CDR1 MNHNS, CDR2 SASEGT. The CDR3 bases are TGTGCCAGCAGCGAAGCGGGGCGCTCAAAAGAGACCCAGTACTTC. This translates into CASSEAGRSKETQYF.

This chain joins TRBV5-5 and TRBJ1-3; possible D gene TRBD1, 6 bases. The length of the CDR3 is 15 residues. Trimming left V 4 bases short and J 0 bases short, with 11 bases between. Germline CDR1 SGHKS, CDR2 YYEKEE (reference sequence). CDR3 coding DNA: TGTGCCAGCAGCCCCACAGGGAACTCTGGAAACACCATATATTTT. This translates into CASSPTGNSGNTIYF.

This clone showed up just once. The CDR3 loop is CSVLRGTGPGNTIYF. CDR3 bases: TGCAGCGTCCTGCGAGGGACAGGGCCTGGAAACACCATATATTTT. The rearrangement joins TRBV29-1 to TRBJ1-3, with 9 bases that match TRBD1. Germline CDR1 is SQVTM and CDR2 is ANQGSEA. The CDR3 has 15 residues. J lost 2 bases, V lost 6 bases, and 8 bases had no gene match.

The rearrangement joins TRBV7-3 to TRBJ2-1, with a weak D call TRBD2 (7 bases). V dropped 8 bases and J dropped 9 bases, with 20 bases sitting between them. The CDR3 sequence is 14 residues long. Germline assignment: CDR1 SGHTA and CDR2 FQGTGA. CDR3 protein: CASARGGAGAEQFF. CDR3 DNA: TGTGCCAGCGCCCGAGGGGGGGCGGGGGCTGAGCAGTTCTTC.